This record covers a single T cell receptor beta chain. What it binds is unknown. Trimming took 5 bases from V and 7 from J; bases not matched to a gene: 15. This CDR3 spans 15 amino acids. Germline V CDR1 and CDR2: SGHRS, YFSETQ. The data derive from a study of OX40 agonist ivuxolimab in advanced cancers. Overall study findings and caveats: Clonal expansion was among the lowest in partial responders at 0.1-3.0 mg/kg, especially CD8+.

Produced via immunoSEQ multiplex PCR; TCRdb's table is partial and in-frame only. The sample has some 80,000 clones; 65% to 90% are singletons. This receptor was identified in an adult with an advanced solid tumor such as melanoma, head and neck, liver or kidney cancer. This chain connects TRBV5-1 to TRBJ2-7; 7 bases match TRBD2. The sequencing used CD4+ or CD8+ T cells sorted from blood, collected in a trial of the OX40 agonist ivuxolimab. CDR3 residues: CASRPLKGRAGEQYF. DNA of the CDR3: TGCGCCAGCAGGCCCTTGAAGGGAAGAGCGGGAGAGCAGTACTTC.